Listed below are T cell receptor beta chains from one sample, sequenced in a study of blood T cells in healthy people across ages. MiXCR was run by TCRdb on the 5' RACE reads, yielding one entry per CDR3 protein. The sample shows hundreds of thousands of distinct CDR3 sequences, more than 55% of them seen only once. Input material: blood. These receptors were taken from a man aged 35 to 55 in good health. Each CDR3 is given with its conserved first and last residue. The D gene is left open where the match is weak. Clone size is not always given. Where it is, it says once, few, many or a class for expanded clones.

v_call	clone_size	j_call	d_call	cdr3_aa	cdr3_nt
TRBV5-1	few	TRBJ2-3	TRBD2	CASSPRLAGVRSDTQYF	TGCGCCAGCAGCCCCCGGTTAGCGGGGGTTCGATCAGATACGCAGTATTTT
TRBV15	few	TRBJ2-5	-	CATSRESLGETQYF	TGTGCCACCAGCAGAGAGTCCTTAGGGGAGACCCAGTACTTC
TRBV7-2	few	TRBJ2-7	-	CASSLETRTSYEQYF	TGTGCCAGCAGCTTAGAGACTAGAACGTCCTACGAGCAGTACTTC
TRBV20-1	few	TRBJ2-5	-	CSARDLTGSRETQYF	TGCAGTGCTAGAGATCTCACGGGAAGTAGAGAGACCCAGTACTTC
TRBV7-2	-	TRBJ2-5	TRBD2	CASSLEGGRAMETQYF	TGTGCCAGCAGCTTAGAGGGCGGGAGGGCCATGGAGACCCAGTACTTC
TRBV25-1	-	TRBJ1-5	-	CASSAYKGSNQPQHF	TGTGCCAGCAGTGCGTATAAAGGGTCTAATCAGCCCCAGCATTTT
TRBV27	few	TRBJ1-2	-	CASSSMRRYGYTF	TGTGCCAGCAGTTCGATGAGGCGCTATGGCTACACCTTC
TRBV7-2	-	TRBJ2-1	TRBD1	CASSSDSGTVHYEQFF	TGTGCCAGCAGCTCGGATTCCGGGACAGTACACTACGAGCAGTTCTTC
TRBV29-1	-	TRBJ2-1	TRBD1	CSAEGQDGETQFF	TGCAGCGCTGAGGGACAGGACGGGGAGACCCAGTTCTTC
TRBV6-2/TRBV6-3	-	TRBJ2-5	TRBD1	CASNRGQVQETQYF	TGTGCCAGCAACCGAGGACAGGTACAAGAGACCCAGTACTTC
TRBV5-1	many	TRBJ2-7	TRBD1	CASSSPGGVYEQYF	TGCGCCAGCAGCTCTCCAGGGGGCGTTTACGAGCAGTACTTC
TRBV9	-	TRBJ2-7	TRBD2	CASSVGLAGGLEHEQYF	TGTGCCAGCAGCGTAGGGCTAGCGGGAGGTCTAGAGCACGAGCAGTACTTC
TRBV7-9	-	TRBJ1-2	-	CASSSPSENYGYTF	TGTGCCAGCAGCTCCCCCTCGGAAAACTATGGCTACACCTTC
TRBV12-3/TRBV12-4	many	TRBJ1-2	-	CASSLDSDGGGHGYTF	TGTGCCAGCAGTTTAGATTCGGATGGGGGTGGACATGGCTACACCTTC
TRBV10-3	few	TRBJ2-5	TRBD1	CAISESGRQGVETQYF	TGTGCCATCAGTGAGTCGGGGCGACAGGGGGTAGAGACCCAGTACTTC
TRBV6-5	-	TRBJ1-4	-	CASSYEGLREKLFF	TGTGCCAGCAGTTATGAGGGGTTGAGGGAAAAACTGTTTTTT
TRBV13	-	TRBJ2-1	-	CASSFFYEGLNEQFF	TGTGCCAGCAGCTTTTTCTATGAGGGCTTGAATGAGCAGTTCTTC
TRBV29-1	-	TRBJ2-7	TRBD2	CSVDHPSGGLDEQYF	TGCAGCGTCGACCACCCAAGCGGGGGTCTCGACGAGCAGTACTTC
TRBV7-9	-	TRBJ2-7	-	CASSLVVHPYEQYF	TGTGCCAGCAGCTTAGTAGTACACCCCTACGAGCAGTACTTC
TRBV6-5	-	TRBJ2-7	TRBD2	CASSLTGRTYEQYF	TGTGCCAGCAGTCTTACCGGGAGGACCTACGAGCAGTACTTC
TRBV12-3/TRBV12-4	-	TRBJ2-1	TRBD2	CASSRQTSGGDNEQFF	TGTGCCAGCAGTCGGCAGACTAGCGGGGGGGACAATGAGCAGTTCTTC
TRBV10-3	-	TRBJ2-1	-	CAISDMDGPHKEQFF	TGTGCCATCAGTGATATGGACGGGCCCCACAAGGAGCAGTTCTTC
TRBV3-1	-	TRBJ1-2	TRBD1	CASSQDPDRASYGYTF	TGTGCCAGCAGCCAAGACCCGGACAGGGCTAGCTATGGCTACACCTTC
TRBV12-3/TRBV12-4	-	TRBJ2-4	-	CASSLEGRVAKNIQYF	TGTGCCAGCAGTTTAGAGGGCAGGGTAGCCAAAAACATTCAGTACTTC
TRBV12-3/TRBV12-4	-	TRBJ2-5	-	CASSNSRQETQYF	TGTGCCAGCAGCAACTCCCGACAAGAGACCCAGTACTTC
TRBV5-1	-	TRBJ1-4	-	CASSSAVDEKLFF	TGCGCCAGCAGCTCGGCGGTAGATGAAAAACTGTTTTTT
TRBV27	once	TRBJ2-7	-	CASSVKGGWEQYF	TGTGCCAGCAGTGTTAAGGGGGGGTGGGAGCAGTACTTC
TRBV6-5	-	TRBJ2-6	-	CASSRADLSGANVLTF	TGTGCCAGCAGTAGGGCCGACCTCTCTGGGGCCAACGTCCTGACTTTC
TRBV7-2	few	TRBJ2-3	-	CASSFAPSDTQYF	TGTGCCAGCAGCTTCGCCCCCTCAGATACGCAGTATTTT
TRBV7-9	-	TRBJ2-5	-	CASSLGRGEETQYF	TGTGCCAGCAGCTTAGGGAGGGGAGAAGAGACCCAGTACTTC
TRBV7-9	-	TRBJ2-3	-	CASSPQPSAVSTDTQYF	TGTGCCAGCAGCCCCCAACCCAGCGCGGTGAGCACAGATACGCAGTATTTT
TRBV4-3	-	TRBJ2-7	-	CASSQYTGNYEQYF	TGCGCCAGCAGCCAATACACAGGGAACTACGAGCAGTACTTC
TRBV7-3	few	TRBJ2-7	-	CASSPSGTSEQYF	TGTGCCAGCAGCCCATCCGGGACAAGCGAGCAGTACTTC
TRBV20-1	-	TRBJ2-3	TRBD2	CSTRDYGLWGRAPDTQYF	TGCAGTACTAGAGATTATGGTCTGTGGGGGAGGGCCCCAGATACGCAGTATTTT
TRBV11-2	-	TRBJ2-1	TRBD2	CASSSREMGLAGKGSYNEQFF	TGTGCCAGCAGCTCGCGAGAAATGGGACTAGCGGGAAAAGGCTCCTACAATGAGCAGTTCTTC
TRBV7-3	-	TRBJ2-3	TRBD2	CASSVTGLAGAATQYF	TGTGCCAGCAGCGTCACGGGACTAGCGGGAGCTGCTACGCAGTATTTT
TRBV9	few	TRBJ2-5	-	CASSARGQQETQYF	TGTGCCAGCAGCGCGCGCGGACAGCAAGAGACCCAGTACTTC
TRBV28	-	TRBJ2-2	-	CATLVTNTGELFF	TGTGCCACGTTAGTAACGAACACCGGGGAGCTGTTTTTT
TRBV5-1	-	TRBJ1-4	-	CASSLGTSVEKLFF	TGCGCCAGCAGCTTGGGGACAAGCGTTGAAAAACTGTTTTTT
TRBV7-9	-	TRBJ2-7	TRBD2	CASSLQREGPLDEQYF	TGTGCCAGCAGCCTCCAGCGGGAGGGCCCTCTGGACGAGCAGTACTTC
TRBV5-1	-	TRBJ2-3	-	CASSPGGSKTDTQYF	TGCGCCAGCAGCCCAGGGGGGAGTAAGACAGATACGCAGTATTTT
TRBV3-1	-	TRBJ1-2	TRBD1	CASSPQGQIYGSYTF	TGTGCCAGCAGCCCCCAGGGACAGATCTATGGGAGCTACACCTTC